Following are 28 T cell receptor beta chains from one sample sequenced in a study of T cell responses to AZD1222 COVID-19 vaccine. TCRdb's copy holds only in-frame clones and misses some; the assay was immunoSEQ multiplex PCR. The table lists 140,000 to 150,000 clones, 75% to 90% of them singletons, with 7.5% to 8.5% in the top ten. Here the sequenced sample was peripheral blood, taken on day 0 of AZD1222 vaccination. The receptors were sampled from an adult in good health.

The J gene is TRBJ2-2, the V gene TRBV7-6; 9 bases align to TRBD2. J gave up 5 bases and V 1 base, and 8 bases lay outside the gene matches. In germline, CDR1 is SGHVS, CDR2 FNYEAQ. The length of the CDR3 is 17 residues. The CDR3 is CASSLELAGFGTGELFF. CDR3 nucleotide sequence: TGTGCCAGCAGCTTAGAACTAGCGGGCTTTGGGACCGGGGAGCTGTTTTTT.

The V and J genes are TRBV10-3 and TRBJ1-1; a weak D match, TRBD1 (6 bases). Between the trimmed V and J ends, which lost 6 bases and 3 bases, there was a span of 11 bases. From germline, CDR1 is ENHRY and CDR2 SYGVKD. The CDR3 is 13 residues long. The CDR3 nucleotides are TGTGCCATCAGACAGGGCCTGGACACTGAAGCTTTCTTT. It encodes CAIRQGLDTEAFF.

The chain links TRBV11-2 to TRBJ2-1, with a possible D match to TRBD2 (7 bases). CDR1 is SGHAT and CDR2 is FQNNGV in the germline V gene. CDR3 size: 16 residues. With 1 base removed from V and 3 bases from J, the gap between germline ends came to 13 bases. The CDR3 DNA reads as TGTGCCAGCAGCTTAGCTGGCGGGGGCCGCTACAATGAGCAGTTCTTC. It codes for CASSLAGGGRYNEQFF.

The V call is TRBV6-5, the J call TRBJ1-2; 8 positions agree with TRBD1. There are 13 residues in the CDR3. V lost 6 bases to trimming and J lost 3 bases; unmatched junction nucleotides: 3. CDR1 is MNHEY, CDR2 SVGAGI, per germline. The CDR3: CASRADRDYGYTF. DNA of the CDR3: TGTGCCAGCAGGGCGGACAGGGACTATGGCTACACCTTC.

The CDR3 sequence: CASSLERGLRIPQYF. CDR3 in DNA: TGTGCCAGCAGCTTAGAACGGGGGTTGCGGATTCCCCAGTACTTC. The chain joins TRBV7-2 to TRBJ2-5, with D tentatively TRBD2 (6 bases). Germline loops: CDR1 SGHTA, CDR2 FQGNSA. CDR3 length equals 15 residues. V lost 1 base to trimming and J lost 9 bases, with 18 bases between them.

The V and J genes are TRBV15 and TRBJ2-5; D is unclear. The CDR3 covers 11 residues. The germline V gene has CDR1 LNHNV and CDR2 YYDKDF (reference sequence). V lost 4 bases and J 5 bases, leaving 5 bases between the germline ends. The CDR3 bases are TGTGCCACCAGCACACGGGAGACCCAGTACTTC. This translates into CATSTRETQYF.

This chain joins TRBV29-1 and TRBJ2-3, with 8 bases aligning to TRBD1. V shed 6 bases, J shed 3 bases, and the junction held 8 bases outside the gene matches. Looked up from germline, CDR1 is SQVTM and CDR2 is ANQGSEA. The CDR3 is 14 amino acids. The CDR3 nucleotides are TGCAGCGTCCGGAAAGACAGGGGAACAGATACGCAGTATTTT. This sequence encodes CSVRKDRGTDTQYF.

The genes are TRBV4-2 and TRBJ2-1; D is possibly TRBD2 (6 bases). The germline gives CDR1 LGHNA, CDR2 YNFKEQ. The CDR3 runs 20 residues. Trimming removed 1 base from V and 0 bases from J, with 22 bases in between. CDR3 DNA sequence: TGTGCCAGCAGCCAAGTTTCCGGGGGTTCTACCCAAAGCTCCTACAATGAGCAGTTCTTC. Residues: CASSQVSGGSTQSSYNEQFF.

The J gene is TRBJ1-4, the V gene TRBV18; 7 bases line up with TRBD1. The V and J ends lost 3 bases and 2 bases, in that order; junction bases with no gene match: 3. The germline V gene has CDR1 KGHSH and CDR2 LQKENI. This CDR3 has 15 residues. In DNA, the CDR3 is TGTGCCAGCTCACCCGGGACAGAGACTAATGAAAAACTGTTTTTT. It is translated as CASSPGTETNEKLFF.

The V and J genes are TRBV14 and TRBJ2-1; D is perhaps TRBD2 (6 bases). The ends were cut back, 5 bases at V and 9 bases at J, with 11 bases in the middle. The CDR3 runs to 12 residues. Germline CDR1 and CDR2: SGHDN and FVKESK. CDR3 in DNA: TGTGCCAGCAGCGCGGGGCCGCCTGAGCAGTTCTTC. Translated, it gives CASSAGPPEQFF.

The chain uses TRBV27 and TRBJ2-7; D unclear. The germline CDR1 and CDR2 sequences are MNHEY and SMNVEV (reference sequence). The CDR3 loop spans 14 amino acids. Trimming removed 6 bases from V and 4 bases from J, with 16 bases in between. The CDR3 is CASSILPERYEQYF. The CDR3 DNA is TGTGCCAGCAGCATTTTGCCGGAGAGATACGAGCAGTACTTC.

The gene calls are TRBV5-8 and TRBJ1-5; D not certain. Germline CDR1 and CDR2: SGHTS and YDEGEE. The CDR3 loop spans 14 amino acids. V lost 3 bases and J 4 bases, leaving 11 bases between the germline ends. CDR3 sequence: CASSSLSGNQPQHF. DNA of the CDR3: TGTGCCAGCAGCTCGCTATCAGGTAATCAGCCCCAGCATTTT.

The chain employs TRBV10-1 and TRBJ2-7; 9 bases map to TRBD2. The trim removed 2 bases at V and 9 bases at J, leaving 11 bases unmatched. CDR1 is WNHNN, CDR2 SYGVQD, per germline (reference sequence). The CDR3 is 15 residues long. CDR3 loop: CASSENSGGPYWQYF. The CDR3 coding sequence is TGCGCCAGCAGTGAGAATAGCGGGGGACCCTACTGGCAGTACTTC.

This rearrangement joins TRBV5-1 to TRBJ2-1, with 8 positions matching TRBD1. V lost 7 bases and J lost 4; bases outside the gene matches: 16. Germline values: CDR1 SGHRS, CDR2 YFSETQ. The CDR3 is 17 amino acids. The CDR3: CASSDRGSAKLYNEQFF. CDR3 in DNA: TGCGCCAGCTCCGACAGGGGATCAGCGAAATTATACAATGAGCAGTTCTTC.

J is TRBJ2-1 and V is TRBV6-5, with no clear D. Trimming removed 10 bases from V and 2 bases from J, with 12 bases in between. There are 13 residues in the CDR3. Per the germline V gene, CDR1 is MNHEY and CDR2 is SVGAGI. CDR3 DNA sequence: TGTGCCACCGCCACTATCCCCTACAATGAGCAGTTCTTC. Translated, it gives CATATIPYNEQFF.

The chain uses TRBV18 and TRBJ2-7, with D possibly being TRBD2 (6 bases). CDR3 length equals 14 residues. Germline V gene data show CDR1 as KGHSH and CDR2 as LQKENI. Trimming removed 4 bases from V and 2 bases from J, with 12 bases in between. The CDR3 here is CASSLQGGPYEQYF. In DNA form, the CDR3 reads TGTGCCAGCTCACTCCAGGGAGGCCCCTACGAGCAGTACTTC.

The chain recombines TRBV4-1 with TRBJ2-7; 8 bases are shared with TRBD2. V was clipped by 1 base and J by 3 bases; unmatched bases: 20. CDR3 size: 20 residues. Per germline, CDR1 MGHRA and CDR2 YSYEKL. The chain's CDR3 is CASSQAPSTSGFGGDYEQYF. Written as DNA, the CDR3 is TGCGCCAGCAGCCAAGCCCCAAGCACTAGCGGTTTTGGGGGGGACTACGAGCAGTACTTC.

The rearrangement links TRBV4-2 to TRBJ2-1; 10 nucleotides match TRBD2. The germline CDR1 and CDR2 sequences are LGHNA and YNFKEQ. J lost 2 bases, V lost 4 bases, and 2 bases had no gene match. CDR3 length: 15 residues. The CDR3: CASSPSGGAYNEQFF. The CDR3 coding sequence is TGTGCCAGCAGCCCAAGCGGGGGGGCCTACAATGAGCAGTTCTTC.

The chain is built from TRBV7-9 and TRBJ1-1, with 7 bases lining up with TRBD1. Germline CDR1 is SEHNR and CDR2 is FQNEAQ (reference sequence). The CDR3 spans 15 residues. The V and J ends lost 7 bases and 3 bases, in that order; junction bases with no gene match: 11. The CDR3 reads CASTERNRGHTEAFF. The CDR3 nucleotides are TGTGCCAGCACCGAAAGAAACAGGGGTCACACTGAAGCTTTCTTT.

J is TRBJ2-3 and V is TRBV6-2 or TRBV6-3; D remains ambiguous. Germline V gives CDR1 MNHEY, CDR2 SVGEGT. The CDR3 has 15 residues. V dropped 2 bases and J dropped 0 bases, with 9 bases sitting between them. CDR3 DNA: TGTGCCAGCAGTTACGGGTCAGGTAGCACAGATACGCAGTATTTT. As protein: CASSYGSGSTDTQYF.

This clone was detected only once. The chain employs TRBV5-1 and TRBJ1-2; TRBD1 matches at 9 bases. This CDR3 has 13 residues. Germline lookup yields CDR1 SGHRS and CDR2 YFSETQ. V shed 2 bases, J shed 5 bases, and the junction held 1 base outside the gene matches. CDR3 sequence reads: CASSFGTGYGYTF. The CDR3 DNA follows: TGCGCCAGCAGCTTTGGGACAGGGTATGGCTACACCTTC.

This chain links TRBV6-6 with TRBJ1-1; no clear D gene. Germline loops: CDR1 MNHNY, CDR2 SVGAGI (reference sequence). This CDR3 region has 12 residues. V was cut by 2 bases and J by 3 bases, with 4 bases left in between. CDR3 nucleotides: TGTGCCAGCAGTTACCAGGACACTGAAGCTTTCTTT. Translating it yields CASSYQDTEAFF.

This chain joins TRBV28 and TRBJ1-5; 7 bases line up with TRBD1. V lost 5 bases to trimming and J lost 4 bases; unmatched junction nucleotides: 11. The V gene's germline CDR1 is MDHEN and CDR2 SYDVKM. CDR3 size: 16 residues. CDR3 residues: CASSPMETGLNQPQHF. The CDR3 nucleotides read TGTGCCAGCAGTCCAATGGAGACAGGGCTTAATCAGCCCCAGCATTTT. The full variable domain, with the rest looked up from reference TRBV28 and TRBJ1-5, is DVKVTQSSRYLVKRTGEKVFLECVQDMDHENMFWYRQDPGLGLRLIYFSYDVKMKEKGDIPEGYSVSREKKERFSLILESASTNQTSMYLCASSPMETGLNQPQHFGDGTRLSIL.

The V call is TRBV2, the J call TRBJ2-3; 7 bases line up with TRBD2. With 6 bases clipped from V and 0 bases from J, the junction kept 12 bases outside the gene matches. This CDR3 contains 17 residues. From germline, CDR1 is SNHLY and CDR2 FYNNEI. The CDR3 reads CASRDPGRSGSTDTQYF. The CDR3 DNA reads as TGTGCCAGCAGGGACCCCGGGAGGAGCGGGAGCACAGATACGCAGTATTTT.

The chain combines TRBV7-2 with TRBJ2-1, with D maybe TRBD2 (7 bases). Germline V CDR1 and CDR2: SGHTA, FQGNSA. This CDR3 contains 16 residues. V was clipped by 5 bases and J by 2 bases, with 16 bases between them. The CDR3 DNA sequence: TGTGCCAGCAGCCGGGGGGCGCCGCTGGCCTACAATGAGCAGTTCTTC. This encodes CASSRGAPLAYNEQFF.

J is TRBJ1-5 and V is TRBV4-1; D unresolved. The CDR3 sequence is 16 residues long. Trimming pared 0 bases from V and 7 bases from J, leaving 16 bases between. CDR1 is MGHRA, CDR2 YSYEKL, per germline. The CDR3 is CASSQDRRPNYQPQHF. DNA for the CDR3: TGCGCCAGCAGCCAAGATCGTAGGCCGAACTACCAGCCCCAGCATTTT.

The V and J genes are TRBV5-6 and TRBJ1-4; no firm D call. This CDR3 comprises 13 residues. Trimming shortened V by 5 bases and J by 10 bases, and 15 bases separated the two germline ends. Germline values: CDR1 SGHDT, CDR2 YYEEEE. CDR3 loop: CASRLASLPKLFF. The DNA of the CDR3 is TGTGCCAGCAGACTGGCGTCACTGCCAAAACTGTTTTTT.

The chain has TRBV7-2 and TRBJ2-5; D ambiguous. Trimming took 4 bases from V and 4 from J, leaving 16 bases between them. From germline, CDR1 is SGHTA and CDR2 FQGNSA. The CDR3 length is 15 residues. The CDR3, as DNA: TGTGCCAGCAGCTCGTCGGACCTAAGGGTAGAGACCCAGTACTTC. Amino acids: CASSSSDLRVETQYF. Full variable domain (rest looked up from reference TRBV7-2 and TRBJ2-5): GAGVSQSPSNKVTEKGKDVELRCDPISGHTALYWYRQSLGQGLEFLIYFQGNSAPDKSGLPSDRFSAERTGGSVSTLTIQRTQQEDSAVYLCASSSSDLRVETQYFGPGTRLLVL.